The source of this T cell receptor (beta chain) is a study of spatial heterogeneity in lung cancer. Findings and caveats of the study: Higher tumor mutation counts went along with higher counts of expanded intratumoral alpha and beta TCRs.

Sample time point: sample taken at primary tumor resection. Whole RNA from tumor, nontumor lung or frozen PBMC was sequenced unsorted. TCRdb re-called the 5' RACE reads with MiXCR, one entry per CDR3 protein. The sample holds about 16,000 distinct CDR3 sequences, approximately 6.3% seen once. This CDR3 is 15 amino acids long. Germline V gene lookup returns CDR1 DFQATT and CDR2 SNEGSKA (reference sequence). Losses at the gene ends were 6 bases for V and 2 bases for J; bases not matched to a gene: 8. Turning to this clonotype: Its antigen is undetermined.

V and J are TRBV20-1 and TRBJ1-5, with 9 nucleotides matching TRBD1. This clonotype originated in a female donor with early-stage non-small cell lung cancer. Specimen: lung tumor tissue, collected at surgery. The CDR3 DNA is TGCAGTGCAGGAGGGGACAGGGAGGGCAATCAGCCCCAGCATTTT. It encodes CSAGGDREGNQPQHF.